This T cell receptor beta chain was recovered during a study of cytomegalovirus exposure and HLA in healthy donors. Per the germline V gene, CDR1 is SGHDT and CDR2 is YYEEEE. This CDR3 spans 13 amino acids. V lost 4 bases and J 4 bases, leaving 11 bases between the germline ends. This clone has only a few counts. As yet, its antigen is unknown. Study conclusions and caveats: The study labeled fewer than 200 TCR beta chains cytomegalovirus-associated.

The PCR employed 60 Vbeta primers together with 13 Jbeta primers. Clones were sequenced by immunoSEQ multiplex PCR, and TCRdb holds only the in-frame ones, with some missing. The sample includes roughly 150,000 clones, over 60% seen only once; the top ten take about 1.5%. Sequenced sample: PBMCs. The rearrangement links TRBV5-6 to TRBJ1-1; D not certain. This clonotype was obtained from a woman aged 18-29 years in good health and CMV-seronegative. The chain's CDR3 is CASSGGWSTEAFF. Written as DNA, the CDR3 is TGTGCCAGCAGCGGAGGTTGGTCCACTGAAGCTTTCTTT.